Shown below are 8 T cell receptor beta chains from a single sample sequenced in a study of breast tumors, draining lymph nodes, adjacent tissues. TCRdb itself ran the multiplex PCR reads through MiXCR, one entry per CDR3 protein. The sample holds under 250,000 distinct CDR3 sequences, about 30% seen once. Axillary draining lymph nodes of breast cancer patients supplied the node samples. Source material: axillary lymph node tissue. All receptors come from a female donor with breast cancer. Some clones in this sample may be carry-over from other donors' samples.

This clonotype has just a few counts. A single base separates this from a much larger clone, so it may be a read error. The V gene is TRBV5-6, the J gene TRBJ2-7, with D unclear. Trimming left V 4 bases short and J 5 bases short, with 13 bases between. The CDR3 spans 13 residues. CDR1 and CDR2 from the germline V gene are SGHDT and YYEEEE. The CDR3 reads CASSPGNTHEQYF. In nucleotides, the CDR3 is TGTGCCAGCAGCCCCGGAAACACCCACGAGCAGTACTTC.

V usage is TRBV20-1 and J usage is TRBJ1-4, with D maybe TRBD1 (5 bases). From germline, CDR1 is DFQATT and CDR2 SNEGSKA (reference sequence). Trimming removed 6 bases from V and 8 bases from J, with 19 bases in between. This CDR3 is built from 14 residues. The CDR3 here is CSALRDEEGEKLFF. The CDR3 nucleotides read TGCAGTGCACTCCGGGACGAAGAGGGCGAAAAACTGTTTTTT.

The genes are TRBV5-5 and TRBJ1-1; 12 bases line up with TRBD1. There are 17 residues in the CDR3. From germline, CDR1 is SGHKS and CDR2 YYEKEE (reference sequence). The V segment lost 6 bases and the J segment 3 bases; nucleotides outside the gene matches: 12. The CDR3 region is CASTLGGQGAKDTEAFF. The CDR3 region has the DNA TGTGCCAGCACCCTGGGGGGACAGGGGGCGAAGGACACTGAAGCTTTCTTT.

This clonotype was detected ten times or more. V usage is TRBV12-3 or TRBV12-4 and J usage is TRBJ2-1, with TRBD2 as a possible D gene (6 bases). Trimming shortened V by 2 bases and J by 6 bases, and 8 bases separated the two germline ends. This CDR3 spans 13 amino acids. The CDR3 here is CASSLTGSNEQFF. CDR3 coding DNA: TGTGCCAGCAGTTTAACCGGGAGCAATGAGCAGTTCTTC.

Details on this clonotype: The CDR3 does not close with the conserved phenylalanine or tryptophan, likely indicating a read error. The limits of the CDR3 on the DNA are not certain, so only TCRdb's listed CDR3 is given. The V call is TRBV19, the J call TRBJ1-6; the table's D call, TRBD1, has no DNA check behind it. Germline V CDR1 and CDR2: LNHDA, SQIVND (reference sequence). The length of the CDR3 is 13 amino acids, counting both ends. CDR3: CASSIDRRGRVPG.

Ten or more counts support this clonotype. This chain joins TRBV6-5 and TRBJ2-5, with D tentatively TRBD2 (5 bases). The CDR3 loop spans 16 amino acids. Trimming removed 0 bases from V and 5 bases from J, with 16 bases in between. The germline V gene encodes CDR1 MNHEY and CDR2 SVGAGI. The DNA for the CDR3 is TGTGCCAGCAGTTACTCAGGCCAGCCCTCGGGGGAGACCCAGTACTTC. Translated, it gives CASSYSGQPSGETQYF.

The chain uses TRBV5-6 and TRBJ1-2; the D is unclear. Germline V gene sequence: CDR1 SGHDT, CDR2 YYEEEE. This CDR3 comprises 12 residues. The V end was cut by 1 base, the J end by 12 bases, with 13 bases between. The DNA of the CDR3 is TGTGCCAGCAGCTTGACCAGTCCTGGAAACACCTTC. Protein: CASSLTSPGNTF.

The sample holds one count of this clonotype. This chain joins TRBV19 and TRBJ2-3; 11 bases agree with TRBD2. V trimming: 9 bases; J trimming: 1 base; junction bases outside the gene matches: 3. This CDR3 is 14 amino acids long. Germline V gene lookup returns CDR1 LNHDA and CDR2 SQIVND (reference sequence). Written as DNA, the CDR3 is TGTGCCAGAATACTAGCGGGAGGCACAGATACGCAGTATTTT. Protein sequence: CARILAGGTDTQYF.